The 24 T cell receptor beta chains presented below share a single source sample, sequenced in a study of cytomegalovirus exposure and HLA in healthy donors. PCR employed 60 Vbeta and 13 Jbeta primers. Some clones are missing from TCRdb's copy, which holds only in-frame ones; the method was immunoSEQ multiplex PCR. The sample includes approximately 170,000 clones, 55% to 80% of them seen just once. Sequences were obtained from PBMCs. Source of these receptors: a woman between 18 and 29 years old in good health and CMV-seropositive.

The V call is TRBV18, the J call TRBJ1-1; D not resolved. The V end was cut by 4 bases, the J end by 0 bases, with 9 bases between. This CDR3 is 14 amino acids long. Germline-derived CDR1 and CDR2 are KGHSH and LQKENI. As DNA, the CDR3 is TGTGCCAGCTCACTTAATACTGTGAACACTGAAGCTTTCTTT. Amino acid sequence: CASSLNTVNTEAFF.

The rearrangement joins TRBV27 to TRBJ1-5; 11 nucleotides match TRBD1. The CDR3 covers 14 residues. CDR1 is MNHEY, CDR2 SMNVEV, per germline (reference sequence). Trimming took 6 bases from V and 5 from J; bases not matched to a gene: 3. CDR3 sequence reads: CASSRDRGYQPQHF. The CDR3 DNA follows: TGTGCCAGCAGCCGGGACAGGGGGTATCAGCCCCAGCATTTT.

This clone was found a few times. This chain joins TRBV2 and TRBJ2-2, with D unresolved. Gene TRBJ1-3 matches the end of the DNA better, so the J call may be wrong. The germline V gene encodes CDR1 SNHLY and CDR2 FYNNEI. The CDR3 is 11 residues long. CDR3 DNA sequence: TGTGCCAGCAGTGTTCTGGACACCATATATTTT. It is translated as CASSVLDTIYF.

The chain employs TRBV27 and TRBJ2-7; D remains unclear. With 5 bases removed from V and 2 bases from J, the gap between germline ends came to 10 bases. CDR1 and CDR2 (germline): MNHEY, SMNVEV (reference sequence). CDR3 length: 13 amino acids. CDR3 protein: CASSLTFAYEQYF. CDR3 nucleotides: TGTGCCAGCAGTCTAACCTTCGCCTACGAGCAGTACTTC.

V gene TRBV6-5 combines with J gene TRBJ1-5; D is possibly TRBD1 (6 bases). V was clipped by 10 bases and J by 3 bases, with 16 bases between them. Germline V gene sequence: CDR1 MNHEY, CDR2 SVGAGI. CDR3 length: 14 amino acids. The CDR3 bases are TGTGCCACTGCTTGGTCAGGGGTCAATCAGCCCCAGCATTTT. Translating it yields CATAWSGVNQPQHF.

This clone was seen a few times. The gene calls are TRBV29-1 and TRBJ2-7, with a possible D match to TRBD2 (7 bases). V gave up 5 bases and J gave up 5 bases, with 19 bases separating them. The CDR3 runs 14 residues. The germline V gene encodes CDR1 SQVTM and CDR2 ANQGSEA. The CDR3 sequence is CSVRGGRPKNEQYF. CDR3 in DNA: TGCAGCGTTAGGGGGGGGCGGCCCAAGAACGAGCAGTACTTC.

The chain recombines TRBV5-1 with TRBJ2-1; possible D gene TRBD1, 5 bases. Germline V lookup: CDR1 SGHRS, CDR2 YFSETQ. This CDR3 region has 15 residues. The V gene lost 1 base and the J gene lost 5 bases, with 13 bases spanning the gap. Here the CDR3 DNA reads TGCGCCAGCAGCTTGTTCGGACAAAGGCACAATGAGCAGTTCTTC. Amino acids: CASSLFGQRHNEQFF.

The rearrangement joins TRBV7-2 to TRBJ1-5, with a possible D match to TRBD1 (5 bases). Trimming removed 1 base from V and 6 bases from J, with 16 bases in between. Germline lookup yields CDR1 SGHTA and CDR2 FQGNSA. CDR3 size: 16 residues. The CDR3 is CASSLGVQGWPQPQHF. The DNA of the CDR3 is TGTGCCAGCAGCTTAGGGGTCCAGGGCTGGCCTCAGCCCCAGCATTTT.

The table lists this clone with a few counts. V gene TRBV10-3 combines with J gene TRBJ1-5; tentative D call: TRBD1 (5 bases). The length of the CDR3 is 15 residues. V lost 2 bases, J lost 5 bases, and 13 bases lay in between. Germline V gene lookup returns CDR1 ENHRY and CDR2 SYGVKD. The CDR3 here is CAISERGTPYQPQHF. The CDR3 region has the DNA TGTGCCATCAGTGAGAGGGGAACACCTTATCAGCCCCAGCATTTT.

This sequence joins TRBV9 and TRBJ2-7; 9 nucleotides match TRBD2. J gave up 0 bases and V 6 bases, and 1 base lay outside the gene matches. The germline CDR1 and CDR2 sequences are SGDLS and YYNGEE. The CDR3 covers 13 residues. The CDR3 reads CASNSGSSYEQYF. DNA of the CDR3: TGTGCCAGCAATAGCGGGAGCTCCTACGAGCAGTACTTC.

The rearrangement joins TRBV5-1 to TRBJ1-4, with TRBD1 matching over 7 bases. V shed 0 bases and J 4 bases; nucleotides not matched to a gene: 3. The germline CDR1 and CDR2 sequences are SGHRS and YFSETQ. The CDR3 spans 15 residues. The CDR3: CASSLAAGGNEKLFF. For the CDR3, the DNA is TGCGCCAGCAGCTTGGCGGCAGGGGGTAATGAAAAACTGTTTTTT.

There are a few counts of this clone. The CDR3 reads CASSPSGAYNEQFF. The CDR3, as DNA: TGTGCCAGCAGTCCAAGCGGGGCATACAATGAGCAGTTCTTC. This sequence joins TRBV27 and TRBJ2-1; 7 nucleotides match TRBD2. CDR1 is MNHEY and CDR2 is SMNVEV in the germline V gene (reference sequence). J gave up 4 bases and V 5 bases, and 5 bases lay outside the gene matches. The CDR3 sequence is 14 residues long.

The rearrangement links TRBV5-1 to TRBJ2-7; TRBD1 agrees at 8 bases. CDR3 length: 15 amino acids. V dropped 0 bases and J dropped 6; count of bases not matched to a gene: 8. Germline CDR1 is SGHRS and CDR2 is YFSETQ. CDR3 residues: CASSLDGQGVFEQYF. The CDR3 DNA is TGCGCCAGCAGCTTGGATGGACAGGGTGTCTTCGAGCAGTACTTC.

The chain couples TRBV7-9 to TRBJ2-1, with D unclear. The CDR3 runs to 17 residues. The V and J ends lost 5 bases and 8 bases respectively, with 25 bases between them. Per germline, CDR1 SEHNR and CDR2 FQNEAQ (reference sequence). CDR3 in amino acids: CASSPPWKSVRSHEQFF. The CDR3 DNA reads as TGTGCCAGCAGCCCCCCGTGGAAAAGCGTAAGATCCCATGAGCAGTTCTTC.

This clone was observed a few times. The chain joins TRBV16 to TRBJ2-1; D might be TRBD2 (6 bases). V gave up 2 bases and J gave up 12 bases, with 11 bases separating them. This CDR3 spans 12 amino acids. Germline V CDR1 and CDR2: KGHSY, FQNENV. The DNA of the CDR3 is TGTGCCAGCAGCCAAACGGTGGAGGGGCAGTTCTTC. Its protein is CASSQTVEGQFF.

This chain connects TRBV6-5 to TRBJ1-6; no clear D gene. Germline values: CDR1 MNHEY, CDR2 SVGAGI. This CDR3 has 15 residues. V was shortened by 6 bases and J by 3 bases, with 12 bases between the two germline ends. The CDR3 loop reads CASRLSLHYNSPLHF. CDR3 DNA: TGTGCCAGCAGACTATCCCTACACTATAATTCACCCCTCCACTTT.

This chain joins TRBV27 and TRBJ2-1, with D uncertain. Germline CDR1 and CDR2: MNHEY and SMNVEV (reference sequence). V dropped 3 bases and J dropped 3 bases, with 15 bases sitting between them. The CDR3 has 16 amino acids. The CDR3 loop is CASSLGGGPHYNEQFF. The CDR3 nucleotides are TGTGCCAGCAGTTTGGGTGGTGGGCCCCACTACAATGAGCAGTTCTTC.

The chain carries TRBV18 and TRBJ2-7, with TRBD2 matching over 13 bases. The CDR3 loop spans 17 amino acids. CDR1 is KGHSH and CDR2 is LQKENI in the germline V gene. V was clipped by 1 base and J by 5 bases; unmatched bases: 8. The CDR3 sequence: CASSPLPGTSGTNEQYF. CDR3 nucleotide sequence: TGTGCCAGCTCACCACTCCCCGGGACTAGCGGGACCAACGAGCAGTACTTC.

CDR3 sequence: CASSFRTGHGYTF. CDR3 nucleotides: TGCGCCAGCAGCTTCCGGACAGGGCATGGCTACACCTTC. This rearrangement joins TRBV5-1 to TRBJ1-2; 8 bases fit TRBD1. The CDR3 covers 13 residues. With V trimmed by 2 bases and J by 6 bases, 3 bases remained unmatched. Germline loops: CDR1 SGHRS, CDR2 YFSETQ.

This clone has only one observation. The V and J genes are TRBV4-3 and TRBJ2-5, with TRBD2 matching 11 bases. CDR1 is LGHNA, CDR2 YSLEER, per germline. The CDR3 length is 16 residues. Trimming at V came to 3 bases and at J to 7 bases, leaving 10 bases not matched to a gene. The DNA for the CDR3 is TGCGCCAGCAGCCATAGCGGGGGGGCCGGGGATGCGACCCAGTACTTC. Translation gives CASSHSGGAGDATQYF.

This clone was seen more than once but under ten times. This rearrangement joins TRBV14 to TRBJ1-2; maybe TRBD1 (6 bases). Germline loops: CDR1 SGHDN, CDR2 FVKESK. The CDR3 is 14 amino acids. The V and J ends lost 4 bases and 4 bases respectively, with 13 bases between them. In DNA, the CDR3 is TGTGCCAGCAGCCCAGGGGTGCCCTTCTATGGCTACACCTTC. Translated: CASSPGVPFYGYTF.

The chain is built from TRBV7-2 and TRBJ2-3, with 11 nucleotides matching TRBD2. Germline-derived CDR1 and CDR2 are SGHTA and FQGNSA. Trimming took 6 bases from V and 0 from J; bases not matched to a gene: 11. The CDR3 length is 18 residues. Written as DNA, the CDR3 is TGTGCCAGCAGTCATACTAGCGGGGGATCCTCTAGCACAGATACGCAGTATTTT. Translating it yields CASSHTSGGSSSTDTQYF.

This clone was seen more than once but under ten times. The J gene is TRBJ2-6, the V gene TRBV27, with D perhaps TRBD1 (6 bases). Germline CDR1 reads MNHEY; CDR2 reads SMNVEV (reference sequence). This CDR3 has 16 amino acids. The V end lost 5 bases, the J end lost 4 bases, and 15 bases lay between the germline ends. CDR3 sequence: CASSPLRGPGANVLTF. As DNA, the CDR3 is TGTGCCAGCAGTCCGCTCAGGGGTCCCGGGGCCAACGTCCTGACTTTC. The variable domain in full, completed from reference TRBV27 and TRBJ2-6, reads EAQVTQNPRYLITVTGKKLTVTCSQNMNHEYMSWYRQDPGLGLRQIYYSMNVEVTDKGDVPEGYKVSRKEKRNFPLILESPSPNQTSLYFCASSPLRGPGANVLTFGAGSRLTVL.

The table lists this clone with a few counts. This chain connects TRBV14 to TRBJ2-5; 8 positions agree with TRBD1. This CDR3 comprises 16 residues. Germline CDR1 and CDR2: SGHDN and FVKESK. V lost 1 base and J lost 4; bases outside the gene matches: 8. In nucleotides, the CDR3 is TGTGCCAGCAGCCAAGTTCAGGGGGCTAGGGGAGAGACCCAGTACTTC. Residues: CASSQVQGARGETQYF.